The rows below give T cell receptor beta chains drawn from one sample of a study of PD-L1 blockade in urothelial cancer. The assay was immunoSEQ multiplex PCR, and TCRdb's table has in-frame clones only and misses some. The repertoire holds about 80,000 clones, with about 90% as singletons. This material consisted of PBMCs, taken around atezolizumab (anti-PD-L1) treatment. Receptors were obtained from a woman aged 70-85 years with urothelial cancer. Each CDR3 is given with its conserved first and last residue. A D gene is named only where the DNA matches it firmly. The size entry is marked missing in some rows and otherwise reads once, few, many or a size class.

size	V	length	J	D	CDR3	DNA
NA	TRBV7-3	15	TRBJ2-3	NA	CASSTRLTSTDTQYF	TGTGCCAGCAGCACCCGACTAACTAGCACAGATACGCAGTATTTT
NA	TRBV5-1	15	TRBJ2-7	NA	CASSLFRTASYEQYF	TGCGCCAGCAGCTTGTTCCGGACAGCCTCCTACGAGCAGTACTTC
NA	TRBV11-2	18	TRBJ2-6	NA	CASSSHRVPPSGANVLTF	TGTGCCAGCAGCTCCCACAGGGTCCCACCCTCTGGGGCCAACGTCCTGACTTTC
NA	TRBV5-1	14	TRBJ2-7	TRBD1	CASSFTGDRAEQYF	TGCGCCAGCAGCTTTACCGGGGACAGGGCCGAGCAGTACTTC
NA	TRBV12-5	12	TRBJ2-2	NA	CASGPRPGELFF	TGTGCTAGTGGTCCCCGTCCCGGGGAGCTGTTTTTT
NA	TRBV29-1	13	TRBJ1-2	TRBD1	CSVQGQGGIGYTF	TGCAGCGTCCAAGGACAGGGGGGTATAGGCTACACCTTC
NA	TRBV11-2	19	TRBJ2-1	TRBD2	CASSLAGVMGLAGGGEQFF	TGTGCCAGCAGCTTAGCCGGGGTAATGGGACTAGCGGGGGGAGGTGAGCAGTTCTTC
NA	TRBV4-1	15	TRBJ1-2	NA	CASSQDAGIETGYTF	TGCGCCAGCAGCCAAGATGCCGGGATCGAGACTGGCTACACCTTC
NA	TRBV6-5	16	TRBJ2-7	NA	CASSYSIGATSYEQYF	TGTGCCAGCAGTTACTCGATAGGGGCTACCTCCTACGAGCAGTACTTC
NA	TRBV5-4	15	TRBJ2-7	TRBD2	CASSSLGLAGEEQYF	TGTGCCAGCAGCTCTTTGGGACTAGCGGGGGAAGAGCAGTACTTC
NA	TRBV11-3	15	TRBJ2-7	TRBD1	CASSMQQGGSYEQYF	TGTGCCAGCAGCATGCAACAGGGGGGCTCCTACGAGCAGTACTTC
NA	TRBV2	16	TRBJ2-5	TRBD2	CASSGTSGGEQETQYF	TGTGCCAGCAGCGGGACTAGCGGGGGGGAACAAGAGACCCAGTACTTC
NA	TRBV7-2	14	TRBJ2-5	NA	CASSFAGMQETQYF	TGTGCCAGCAGCTTCGCGGGGATGCAAGAGACCCAGTACTTC
NA	TRBV15	11	TRBJ1-1	NA	CATSRGTEAFF	TGTGCCACCAGTAGGGGCACTGAAGCTTTCTTT
NA	TRBV30	14	TRBJ1-2	NA	CAWSVLFPGYGYTF	TGTGCCTGGAGTGTCCTCTTTCCGGGGTATGGCTACACCTTC
NA	TRBV7-9	16	TRBJ2-4	NA	CASSLLSSGAKNIQYF	TGTGCCAGCAGCTTGTTGTCTTCAGGGGCCAAAAACATTCAGTACTTC
NA	TRBV25-1	14	TRBJ1-4	NA	CASSEWALNEKLFF	TGTGCCAGCAGTGAGTGGGCGCTTAATGAAAAACTGTTTTTT
NA	TRBV27	14	TRBJ1-4	NA	CASRGLGHWEKLFF	TGTGCCAGCAGAGGCCTGGGACATTGGGAAAAACTGTTTTTT
NA	TRBV4-1	19	TRBJ2-7	TRBD2	CASSQDFTSGMSISYEQYF	TGCGCCAGCAGCCAAGATTTTACTAGCGGGATGTCCATCTCCTACGAGCAGTACTTC
NA	TRBV10-3	15	TRBJ2-7	TRBD1	CAISPGQGTIYEQYF	TGTGCCATCAGCCCCGGACAGGGTACCATCTACGAGCAGTACTTC
NA	TRBV5-5	15	TRBJ1-2	NA	CASSLFWQGNYGYTF	TGTGCCAGCAGCTTGTTCTGGCAGGGTAACTATGGCTACACCTTC
NA	TRBV9	17	TRBJ1-6	NA	CASSYRGGGSGNSPLHF	TGTGCCAGCAGCTACCGTGGAGGCGGTTCTGGAAATTCACCCCTCCACTTT
NA	TRBV9	16	TRBJ2-7	TRBD2	CASSARVAGPTYEQYF	TGTGCCAGCAGCGCAAGGGTAGCGGGGCCTACCTACGAGCAGTACTTC
NA	TRBV18	14	TRBJ2-7	NA	CASSRQGRAYEQYF	TGTGCCAGCTCACGTCAGGGGAGGGCCTACGAGCAGTACTTC
NA	TRBV19	15	TRBJ2-7	NA	CASSIDLALSYEQYF	TGTGCCAGTAGTATAGATCTGGCTCTCTCCTACGAGCAGTACTTC
NA	TRBV28	17	TRBJ1-1	TRBD1	CASRNMTGGFLNTEAFF	TGTGCCAGCAGGAACATGACAGGGGGCTTTCTGAACACTGAAGCTTTCTTT
once	TRBV2	19	TRBJ2-1	TRBD2	CASSTIPGLAGGPGNEQFF	TGTGCCAGCAGTACTATCCCGGGACTAGCGGGGGGGCCTGGGAATGAGCAGTTCTTC
NA	TRBV5-1	16	TRBJ2-3	TRBD2	CASSPGLAEDTDTQYF	TGCGCCAGCAGCCCCGGACTAGCGGAGGACACAGATACGCAGTATTTT
NA	TRBV7-2	14	TRBJ2-7	TRBD1	CASSPTGGGYEQYF	TGTGCCAGCAGCCCCACAGGGGGAGGCTACGAGCAGTACTTC
NA	TRBV27	16	TRBJ2-7	TRBD2	CASSLVGAGGPFEQYF	TGTGCCAGCAGTTTAGTCGGGGCGGGAGGGCCTTTCGAGCAGTACTTC
NA	TRBV30	15	TRBJ2-5	TRBD2	CAWREGLAGVETQYF	TGTGCCTGGAGGGAAGGACTAGCGGGAGTAGAGACCCAGTACTTC
NA	TRBV9	15	TRBJ2-2	TRBD2	CASTAFGGETGELFF	TGTGCCAGCACCGCATTCGGGGGGGAGACCGGGGAGCTGTTTTTT
NA	TRBV6-1	15	TRBJ1-2	NA	CAGAVVAEANYGYTF	TGTGCCGGAGCCGTTGTGGCAGAAGCTAACTATGGCTACACCTTC
NA	TRBV2	15	TRBJ2-7	TRBD2	CATKRGGAASYEQYF	TGTGCCACCAAAAGGGGAGGGGCGGCCTCCTACGAGCAGTACTTC
NA	TRBV28	14	TRBJ2-1	NA	CASSLGLIYNEQFF	TGTGCCAGCAGTTTAGGACTGATCTACAATGAGCAGTTCTTC
NA	TRBV11-3	15	TRBJ2-1	TRBD1	CASSLDRGQGVEQFF	TGTGCCAGCAGCTTAGATCGTGGACAGGGGGTTGAGCAGTTCTTC
NA	TRBV5-8	16	TRBJ1-5	TRBD1	CASSLRDRGFKQPQHF	TGTGCCAGCAGCCTCCGGGACAGGGGGTTTAAACAGCCCCAGCATTTT
once	TRBV14	13	TRBJ2-7	TRBD2	CASSPSGSTFQYF	TGTGCCAGCAGCCCTAGCGGGAGTACCTTTCAGTACTTC
once	TRBV2	14	TRBJ1-2	TRBD1	CASRDQGGGYGYTF	TGTGCCAGCAGGGATCAGGGGGGAGGCTATGGCTACACCTTC
NA	TRBV11-2	14	TRBJ2-7	TRBD1	CASSSDRGPYEQYF	TGTGCCAGCAGCTCGGACAGGGGGCCCTACGAGCAGTACTTC
NA	TRBV7-9	14	TRBJ2-2	NA	CASISGVYTGELFF	TGTGCCAGCATTTCCGGGGTGTACACCGGGGAGCTGTTTTTT
NA	TRBV10-1	14	TRBJ2-3	TRBD2	CASSGLAATDTQYF	TGCGCCAGCAGTGGACTAGCGGCCACAGATACGCAGTATTTT